The entry that follows covers one T cell receptor beta chain sequence. Its target is unknown. Germline V lookup: CDR1 SGHNT, CDR2 YYREEE (reference sequence). Trimming took off 2 bases at V and 2 bases at J, with 11 bases between the two ends. The CDR3 has 14 residues. Samples: about 28 days before transplant, then days 30, 100 and 180 after. Sequenced by immunoSEQ multiplex PCR; TCRdb stores in-frame clones only, minus some. The repertoire holds 15,000 to 20,000 clones, with roughly 84% as singletons. This entry belongs to a study of T cell clonotyping in hematopoietic cell transplantation. Notes on the study in general: Graft donor and pretransplant recipient Inverse Simpson Index values predicted broader posttransplant TCR diversity. Without cell sorting, CD4 versus CD8 contributions remain unresolved. Recipient TCR diversity dropped after transplant; expanded clonotypes rose from day 30 to 180.

This specimen consisted of PBMCs, obtained 100 days after allogeneic stem cell transplant. The chain uses TRBV5-4 and TRBJ2-7; D unclear. The sequence was obtained from a male patient between 60 and 69 years old who had an allogeneic stem cell transplant from a related donor, so the T cells may come from the graft donor. Some clones in this sample may be carry-over from other donors' samples. The chain's CDR3 is CASSFPNKPYEQYF. CDR3 sequence (DNA): TGTGCCAGCAGCTTTCCTAACAAACCCTACGAGCAGTACTTC.